This TCR beta chain comes out of a study of blood T cell repertoires in COVID-19. Across the study: The United States, Italy and Spain supplied acute and convalescent COVID-19 samples. PBMCs, B-cell-depleted T cells, or T cells were the source of the cDNA or gDNA that made up the material.

In the authors' workflow: Reference gene primer amplification gave estimated nucleated cell counts. The repertoire was sequenced with immunoSEQ multiplex PCR; TCRdb's copy has only in-frame clones and lacks some. The D gene and trimming were derived from the DNA, and the V and J assignments and clone size from that table. This sample carries 150,000 or so clones, roughly 93% of them seen once, and the ten largest clones take roughly 2.1%. Specimen: peripheral blood. This receptor was obtained from a man younger than 30 with acute or convalescent COVID-19.

The CDR3 spells CASSQAGLGFEQYF. The CDR3 bases are TGTGCCAGCAGCCAAGCCGGACTAGGTTTCGAGCAGTACTTC. The chain carries TRBV3-1 (or the pseudogene TRBV3-2) and TRBJ2-7; 7 nucleotides line up with TRBD2. Germline loops: CDR1 LGHDT, CDR2 YNNKEL (reference sequence). CDR3 size: 14 residues. After removal of 1 base from V and 6 bases from J, the junction contained 6 bases not matched to a gene.